These 8 T cell receptor beta chains were sequenced from one sample in a study of blood T cell repertoires in COVID-19. Some clones are missing from TCRdb's copy, which holds only in-frame ones; the method was immunoSEQ multiplex PCR. This sample has more than 100,000 clones, with approximately 80% found just once. Sample: peripheral blood. Receptors were obtained from a human donor in a cohort sampled during active COVID-19.

Comment on this clone: The same CDR3 can be traced to other DNA sequences in this sample. The chain has TRBV10-3 and TRBJ1-1; perhaps TRBD1 as D (5 bases). This CDR3 spans 13 amino acids. Germline CDR1 and CDR2: ENHRY and SYGVKD. Between the trimmed V and J ends, which lost 3 bases and 3 bases, there was a span of 8 bases. CDR3 DNA sequence: TGTGCCATCAGTGAACGGGGGGACACTGAAGCTTTCTTT. This encodes CAISERGDTEAFF.

In this sample, this clone turned up once. The chain is built from TRBV14 and TRBJ2-3; 13 bases map to TRBD2. V lost 0 bases, J lost 2 bases, and 5 bases stayed unmatched. The CDR3 spans 18 residues. Germline lookup yields CDR1 SGHDN and CDR2 FVKESK. The CDR3 nucleotides are TGTGCCAGCAGCCAAGAGTTGACTAGCGGGGGGATCACAGATACGCAGTATTTT. Translated, it gives CASSQELTSGGITDTQYF.

The V call is TRBV9, the J call TRBJ1-5, with a weak D call TRBD1 (6 bases). The CDR3 is 15 residues long. The germline V and J ends were trimmed by 2 bases and 7 bases, with 16 bases remaining between them. The V gene's germline CDR1 is SGDLS and CDR2 YYNGEE. Here the CDR3 DNA reads TGTGCCAGCAGCGTGGGCCCAGGGGATATACAGCCCCAGCATTTT. It specifies CASSVGPGDIQPQHF.

The rearrangement uses TRBV25-1 and TRBJ1-6; 8 positions agree with TRBD1. This CDR3 has 14 amino acids. Trimming at V came to 3 bases and at J to 11 bases, leaving 6 bases not matched to a gene. Per germline, CDR1 MGHDK and CDR2 SYGVNS. The CDR3 spells CASSDSGQGTPLHF. The CDR3 bases are TGTGCCAGCAGTGACTCAGGACAGGGAACACCCCTCCACTTT.

This chain links TRBV10-3 with TRBJ2-1, with a possible D match to TRBD1 (6 bases). This CDR3 region has 13 residues. Germline CDR1 is ENHRY and CDR2 is SYGVKD. Trimming took 7 bases from V and 4 from J, leaving 11 bases between them. CDR3 sequence (DNA): TGTGCCATCAAGGACAGCCAGTACAATGAGCAGTTCTTC. Translated: CAIKDSQYNEQFF.

The chain joins TRBV2 to TRBJ2-3; tentatively, D is TRBD1 (6 bases). In germline, CDR1 is SNHLY, CDR2 FYNNEI. The CDR3 runs 15 residues. Trimming took off 6 bases at V and 3 bases at J, with 16 bases between the two ends. CDR3 sequence (DNA): TGTGCCAGCAGGTTAGGGGGTATACGGACAGATACGCAGTATTTT. This gives the protein CASRLGGIRTDTQYF.

In its sample, this clone was seen once. The chain is built from TRBV5-1 and TRBJ1-2; a possible D gene is TRBD1 (5 bases). This CDR3 spans 14 amino acids. Germline V lookup: CDR1 SGHRS, CDR2 YFSETQ. V was shortened by 4 bases and J by 2 bases, with 12 bases between the two germline ends. CDR3 nucleotides: TGCGCCAGCAGCCCCGCGGGACGGAACTATGGCTACACCTTC. This gives the protein CASSPAGRNYGYTF. The complete variable domain, with remaining parts taken from reference TRBV5-1 and TRBJ1-2, reads KAGVTQTPRYLIKTRGQQVTLSCSPISGHRSVSWYQQTPGQGLQFLFEYFSETQRNKGNFPGRFSGRQFSNSRSEMNVSTLELGDSALYLCASSPAGRNYGYTFGSGTRLTVV.

The CDR3 DNA follows: TGTGCGGGGGGGGGCCGAGGGGTCGGTCAGCCCCAGCATTTT. It translates to CAGGGRGVGQPQHF. The J gene is TRBJ1-5, the V gene TRBV6-5, with D perhaps matching TRBD1 (6 bases). The CDR3 covers 14 residues. From germline, CDR1 is MNHEY and CDR2 SVGAGI.